The clone carrying this T cell receptor beta chain has just a few counts. Its antigen is currently unknown. These data belong to a study of OX40 agonist ivuxolimab in advanced cancers. People who had autoimmune disease history or systemic immunosuppression were excluded. Overall study results and limits: Average numbers of expanded clones were greater in CD8+ T cells than in CD4+. Individuals who were partial responders at 0.1-3.0 mg/kg had clonal expansion that ranked among the lowest. It was also the case that some nonresponders had low normalized T-cell clonal expansion.

Profiled with immunoSEQ multiplex PCR; TCRdb holds only in-frame clones, not every one. The data contain roughly 22,000 clones, roughly nine tenths of them seen just once; the ten biggest clones take up 25% to 35%. The CDR3 spans 12 residues. Trimming stripped 9 bases from V and 5 bases from J, with 14 bases between. Germline V CDR1 and CDR2: MDHEN, SYDVKM. The chain recombines TRBV28 with TRBJ2-7; D remains unclear. The sequencing used CD4+ or CD8+ T cells sorted from blood, collected in a trial of the OX40 agonist ivuxolimab. The sequence came from an adult with an advanced solid tumor such as melanoma, head and neck, liver or kidney cancer. The CDR3 sequence: CASRDGYNEQYF. Here the CDR3 DNA reads TGTGCCAGTCGTGATGGGTATAACGAGCAGTACTTC. Combining the CDR3 with reference TRBV28 and TRBJ2-7 gives the whole variable domain DVKVTQSSRYLVKRTGEKVFLECVQDMDHENMFWYRQDPGLGLRLIYFSYDVKMKEKGDIPEGYSVSREKKERFSLILESASTNQTSMYLCASRDGYNEQYFGPGTRLTVT.